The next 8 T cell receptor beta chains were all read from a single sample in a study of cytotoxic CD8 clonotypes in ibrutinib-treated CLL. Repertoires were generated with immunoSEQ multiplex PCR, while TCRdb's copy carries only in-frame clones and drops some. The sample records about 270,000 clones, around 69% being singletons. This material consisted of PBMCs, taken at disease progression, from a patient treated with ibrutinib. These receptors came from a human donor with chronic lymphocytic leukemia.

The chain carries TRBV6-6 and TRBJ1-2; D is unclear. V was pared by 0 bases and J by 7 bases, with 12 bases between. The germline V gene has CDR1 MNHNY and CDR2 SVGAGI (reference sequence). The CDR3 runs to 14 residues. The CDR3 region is CASSYSAQPSGYTF. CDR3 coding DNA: TGTGCCAGCAGTTACTCCGCACAGCCGAGTGGCTACACCTTC.

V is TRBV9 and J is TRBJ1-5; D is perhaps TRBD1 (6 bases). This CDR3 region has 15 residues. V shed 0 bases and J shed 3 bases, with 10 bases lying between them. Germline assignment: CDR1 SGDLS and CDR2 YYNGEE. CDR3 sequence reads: CASSVAGAYNQPQHF. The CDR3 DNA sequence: TGTGCCAGCAGCGTAGCAGGGGCATACAATCAGCCCCAGCATTTT.

CDR3 loop: CATSRDFQGIYEQYF. The CDR3 nucleotides read TGTGCCACCAGCAGAGATTTTCAGGGAATATACGAGCAGTACTTC. The chain employs TRBV15 and TRBJ2-7; weak D call: TRBD1 (5 bases). Trimming removed 0 bases at V and 4 bases at J, with 13 bases between. The CDR3 is 15 residues long. Germline values: CDR1 LNHNV, CDR2 YYDKDF (reference sequence).

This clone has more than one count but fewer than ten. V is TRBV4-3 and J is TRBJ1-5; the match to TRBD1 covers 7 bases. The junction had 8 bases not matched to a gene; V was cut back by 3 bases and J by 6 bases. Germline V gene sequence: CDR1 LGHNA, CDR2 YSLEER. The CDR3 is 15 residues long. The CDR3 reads CASSHTDRDRQPQHF. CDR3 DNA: TGCGCCAGCAGCCACACAGACAGGGATCGTCAGCCCCAGCATTTT.

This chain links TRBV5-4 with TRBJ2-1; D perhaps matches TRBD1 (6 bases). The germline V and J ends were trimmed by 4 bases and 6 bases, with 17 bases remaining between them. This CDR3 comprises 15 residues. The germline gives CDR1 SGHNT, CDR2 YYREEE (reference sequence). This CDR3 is CASSQGRGSVNEQFF. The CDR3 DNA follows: TGTGCCAGCAGCCAAGGTAGGGGGAGCGTCAATGAGCAGTTCTTC.

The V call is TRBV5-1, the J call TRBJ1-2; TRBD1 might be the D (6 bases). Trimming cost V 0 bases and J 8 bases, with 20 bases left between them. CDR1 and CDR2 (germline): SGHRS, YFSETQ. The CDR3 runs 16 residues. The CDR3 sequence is CASSLDGGWQSDGYTF. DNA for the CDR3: TGCGCCAGCAGCTTGGATGGGGGCTGGCAGTCGGACGGCTACACCTTC.

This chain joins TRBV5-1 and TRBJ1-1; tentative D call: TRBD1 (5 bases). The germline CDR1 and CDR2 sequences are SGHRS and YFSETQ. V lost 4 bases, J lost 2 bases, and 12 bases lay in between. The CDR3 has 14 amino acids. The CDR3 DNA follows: TGCGCCAGCAGCCCTCGGGGGGGTAACACTGAAGCTTTCTTT. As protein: CASSPRGGNTEAFF.

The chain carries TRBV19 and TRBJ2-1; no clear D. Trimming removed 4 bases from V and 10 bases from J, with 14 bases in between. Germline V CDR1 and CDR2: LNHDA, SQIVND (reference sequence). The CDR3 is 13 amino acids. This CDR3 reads CASSTPIVGEQFF. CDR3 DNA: TGTGCCAGTAGTACCCCAATTGTCGGGGAGCAGTTCTTC. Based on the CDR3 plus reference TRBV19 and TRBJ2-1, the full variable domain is DGGITQSPKYLFRKEGQNVTLSCEQNLNHDAMYWYRQDPGQGLRLIYYSQIVNDFQKGDIAEGYSVSREKKESFPLTVTSAQKNPTAFYLCASSTPIVGEQFFGPGTRLTVL.